These 3 T cell receptor beta chains came from one sample sequenced in a study of T cell repertoires in cytomegalovirus infection. TCRdb redid the calling of the reads with MiXCR, one entry per CDR3 protein. There are roughly 150,000 distinct CDR3 sequences in the sample; roughly 15% occur only once, and roughly 20% lies in the top ten. Sequencing was carried out using CD8+ T cells from PBMCs. The receptors stem from a human donor in good health (CMV status not recorded). Some clones in this sample may be carry-over from other donors' samples.

There are a few counts of this clonotype. CDR3: CASSLSGGAGYEQYF. CDR3 DNA: TGTGCCAGCAGCCTAAGCGGGGGGGCCGGATACGAGCAGTACTTC. The chain carries TRBV7-3 and TRBJ2-7, with TRBD2 identical over 10 bases. This CDR3 has 15 residues. V gave up 5 bases and J gave up 4 bases; unmatched junction bases: 8. Germline V CDR1 and CDR2: SGHTA, FQGTGA.

This clonotype has more than one count but fewer than ten. The CDR3: CASSFPSRDRPYEQYF. CDR3 nucleotides: TGTGCCAGCAGCTTTCCCTCACGAGACAGACCCTACGAGCAGTACTTC. This chain connects TRBV7-2 to TRBJ2-7; D is perhaps TRBD1 (5 bases). The CDR3 consists of 16 residues. Germline values: CDR1 SGHTA, CDR2 FQGNSA. Trimming shortened V by 3 bases and J by 2 bases, and 17 bases separated the two germline ends.

The chain recombines TRBV28 with TRBJ1-5; D not resolved. Per the germline V gene, CDR1 is MDHEN and CDR2 is SYDVKM. The CDR3 is made up of 16 amino acids. With 2 bases removed from V and 1 base from J, the gap between germline ends came to 12 bases. DNA for the CDR3: TGTGCCAGCAGTTTAAGTCTATTCGAAAGCAATCAGCCCCAGCATTTT. Its translation is CASSLSLFESNQPQHF.